This T cell receptor beta chain is from a study of human T cells and chemical hapten exposure (dated by TCRdb to about 2021). General notes on the study: For sensitization, 2% DPC in acetone was applied to a roughly 2 cm by roughly 2 cm area of upper inner arm skin. Patients additionally received weekly therapeutic DPC doses to the scalp throughout the approximately 24-week study period. Patch tests used Finn chambers with 0.01% DPC on the upper back, scored after 6 days by International Contact Dermatitis Research Group standards. Most of the patients in the cohort were female, and the cohort covered alopecia areata with under or over 50% scalp involvement, alopecia totalis and alopecia universalis. Libraries were pooled for sequencing, and variation in per-sample TCR yields was attributed mainly to small differences in library volumes within the pool. The study tracked peripheral blood TCR repertoire changes in vivo during primary and secondary sensitization to the hapten diphenylcyclopropenone (DPC) in alopecia patients. Blood was sampled from patients pre-sensitization (week 0) and at 2, 6 and about 24 weeks after DPC sensitization. For TCR sequencing, blood came from 25 to 35 alopecia patients at anywhere from one to four time points (pre-sensitization, 2, 6 and 24 weeks).

Looking up the germline V gene (reference sequence) yields CDR1 DFQATT and CDR2 SNEGSKA. Including the terminal cysteine and phenylalanine, the CDR3 comprises 13 residues. Only the CDR3 portion is preserved as DNA: 39 bases, with reading frame beginning at the first base. V loses 6 bases of germline sequence and J loses 4 bases, and the interval between the two ends is 16 bases. This clonotype was recorded a few times. Its antigen specificity is not known. Qualities for individual bases were not recorded, and no much larger clone is one base off. The library was made by RACE. Instrument on record: NextSeq 500. Library preparation attached unique molecular identifiers to individual cDNA molecules for quantitative, reproducible TCR counting. From each blood RNA sample, both TCR alpha and TCR beta chains were sequenced. Under the source paper's analysis protocol: Samples had a median of 95,638 TCRs, with a range from roughly 20,000 to 690,600. The Decombinator software suite was used to annotate V, J and CDR3 in the TCR reads. To make PS versus PT1 abundance plots, every sample was subsampled to the same number of TCRs (28,000). Expanded TCRs were defined as absent before sensitization and observed at least eight times at the 2-week time point. TCRdb handled the public reads itself, with Q25 trimming in fastp and clone calling in MiXCR, and kept productive beta chains. Identical CDR3 proteins give one entry, which carries the most common genes and DNA. V and J calls and clone size were set by TCRdb, not the authors. Here the sample has 380,000 or so distinct CDR3 sequences; roughly 4.8% occur a single time. Clones ranked in the top ten supply around 2.3% of the sample.

This sample's time point label indicates: patch test 1, 2 weeks after DPC sensitization. The treatment or condition label of this sample denotes: therapeutic diphenylcyclopropenone sensitization with weekly scalp DPC. At every patch-test visit, the blood draw took place before the patch test was put on. Eligible patients were aged 18 to 70, diagnosed with alopecia, deemed suitable for DPC therapy, and excluded if pregnant. Unfractionated whole blood was collected in Tempus Blood RNA tubes, and total RNA was extracted from that blood. Overall study outcomes, separate from this receptor: Patch test score was positively correlated with the number of PT1 expanded TCRs, with significance at thresholds 8, 16 and 32 but not at 4. Because all patients had alopecia, a presumed autoimmune disease, the immune response of the patients might differ from that of healthy individuals. After repeated subsampling, changes were observed in the strength of the expansion versus patch-test correlation and in the threshold at which the correlation became significant. No change with DPC sensitization was found in the number of TCRs above 1 in 1000 frequency, and no evidence of global repertoire structure alterations was found. Compared with pre-sensitization or healthy control sets, expanded TCRs formed significantly more large CDR3 similarity clusters, which is consistent with antigen-driven responses.

The material sequenced was whole blood, taken in connection with sensitization to the hapten diphenylcyclopropenone (DPC). The chain is assembled from TRBV20-1 and TRBJ2-7, with TRBD2 tentatively as D gene (6 bases match). This TCR derives from a woman aged 45-60 years with alopecia areata. Some clones in this sample may be carry-over from other donors' samples. CDR3 region: CSARDWGRYEQYF. Read as DNA, the sequence is TGCAGTGCACGGGACTGGGGACGGTACGAGCAGTACTTC.